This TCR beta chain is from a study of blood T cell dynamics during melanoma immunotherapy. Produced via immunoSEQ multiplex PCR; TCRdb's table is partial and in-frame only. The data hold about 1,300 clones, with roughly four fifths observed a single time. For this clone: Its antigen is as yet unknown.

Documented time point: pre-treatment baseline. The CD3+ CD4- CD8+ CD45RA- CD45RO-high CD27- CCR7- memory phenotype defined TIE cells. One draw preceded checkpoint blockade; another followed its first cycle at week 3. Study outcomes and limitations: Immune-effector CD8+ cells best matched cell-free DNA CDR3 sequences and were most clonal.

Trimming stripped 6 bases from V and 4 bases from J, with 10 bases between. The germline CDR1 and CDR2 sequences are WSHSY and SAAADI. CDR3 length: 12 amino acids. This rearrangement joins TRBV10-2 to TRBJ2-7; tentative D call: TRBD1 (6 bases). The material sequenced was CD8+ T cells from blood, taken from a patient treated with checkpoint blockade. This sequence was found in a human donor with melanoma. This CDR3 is CASRDSEYEQYF. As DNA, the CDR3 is TGCGCCAGCAGGGACAGCGAGTACGAGCAGTACTTC.